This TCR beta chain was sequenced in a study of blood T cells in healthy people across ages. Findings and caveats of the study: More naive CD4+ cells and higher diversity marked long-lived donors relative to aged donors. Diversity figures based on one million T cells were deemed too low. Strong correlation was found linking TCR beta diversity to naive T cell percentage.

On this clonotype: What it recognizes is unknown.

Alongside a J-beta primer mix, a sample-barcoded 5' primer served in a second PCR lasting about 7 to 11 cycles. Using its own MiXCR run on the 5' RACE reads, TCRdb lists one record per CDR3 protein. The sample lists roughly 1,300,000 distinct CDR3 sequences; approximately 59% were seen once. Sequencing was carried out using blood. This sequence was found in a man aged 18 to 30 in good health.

The CDR3 nucleotides are TGTGCCAGCAAAGCGGGACAGCACACCCACGAGCAGTACTTC. It translates to CASKAGQHTHEQYF. The chain combines TRBV6-5 with TRBJ2-7; either TRBD1 or TRBD2 may fit D (7 bases each). The CDR3 is 14 residues long. Germline values: CDR1 MNHEY, CDR2 SVGAGI. The V end was cut by 7 bases, the J end by 5 bases, with 18 bases between.